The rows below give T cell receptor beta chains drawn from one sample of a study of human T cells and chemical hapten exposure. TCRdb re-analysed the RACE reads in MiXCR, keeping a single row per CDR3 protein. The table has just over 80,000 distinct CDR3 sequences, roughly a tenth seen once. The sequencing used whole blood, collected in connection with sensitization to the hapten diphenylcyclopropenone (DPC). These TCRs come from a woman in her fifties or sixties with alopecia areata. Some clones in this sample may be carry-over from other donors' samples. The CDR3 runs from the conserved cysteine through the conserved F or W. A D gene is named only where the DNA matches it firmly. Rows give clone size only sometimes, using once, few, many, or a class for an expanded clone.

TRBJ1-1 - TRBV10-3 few CAISESDTLGTEAFF TGTGCCATCAGTGAGTCGGACACCCTCGGAACTGAAGCTTTCTTT
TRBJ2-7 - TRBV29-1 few CSATAGTPYEQYF TGCAGCGCCACGGCAGGGACACCCTACGAGCAGTACTTC
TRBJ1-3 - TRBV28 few CASSSLGHHSSGNTIYF TGTGCCAGCAGTTCTCTGGGACACCATTCTTCTGGAAACACCATATATTTT
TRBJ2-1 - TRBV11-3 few CASSLERWGASSYNEQFF TGTGCCAGCAGCTTAGAGAGGTGGGGGGCCAGCTCCTACAATGAGCAGTTCTTC
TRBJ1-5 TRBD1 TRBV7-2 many CASSPRQGLTISQPQHF TGTGCCAGCAGCCCCCGACAGGGGCTTACAATAAGTCAGCCCCAGCATTTT
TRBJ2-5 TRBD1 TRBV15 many CATSGQGAQETQYF TGTGCCACCAGCGGACAGGGAGCCCAAGAGACCCAGTACTTC
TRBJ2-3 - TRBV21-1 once CASSKMREYPDTQYF TGTGCCAGCAGCAAAATGCGGGAGTACCCAGATACGCAGTATTTT
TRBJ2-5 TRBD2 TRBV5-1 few CASGPGTSGQETQYF TGCGCCAGCGGGCCCGGGACTAGCGGCCAAGAGACCCAGTACTTC
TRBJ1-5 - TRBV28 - CASSWDGSNQPQHF TGTGCCAGCAGTTGGGACGGTAGCAATCAGCCCCAGCATTTT
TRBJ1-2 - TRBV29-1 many CSVDVRGYGYTF TGCAGCGTTGATGTCAGGGGCTATGGCTACACCTTC
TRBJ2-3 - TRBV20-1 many CSARGSTDTQYF TGCAGTGCTAGGGGAAGCACAGATACGCAGTATTTT
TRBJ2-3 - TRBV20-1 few CSAPDGGNTDTQYF TGCAGTGCCCCGGACGGCGGTAACACAGATACGCAGTATTTT
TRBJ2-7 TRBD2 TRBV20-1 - CSARDYAGATYEQYF TGCAGTGCTAGAGATTACGCGGGAGCAACCTACGAGCAGTACTTC
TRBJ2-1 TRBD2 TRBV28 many CASSLPSGRSNEQFF TGTGCCAGCAGTTTACCTAGCGGGAGATCTAATGAGCAGTTCTTC